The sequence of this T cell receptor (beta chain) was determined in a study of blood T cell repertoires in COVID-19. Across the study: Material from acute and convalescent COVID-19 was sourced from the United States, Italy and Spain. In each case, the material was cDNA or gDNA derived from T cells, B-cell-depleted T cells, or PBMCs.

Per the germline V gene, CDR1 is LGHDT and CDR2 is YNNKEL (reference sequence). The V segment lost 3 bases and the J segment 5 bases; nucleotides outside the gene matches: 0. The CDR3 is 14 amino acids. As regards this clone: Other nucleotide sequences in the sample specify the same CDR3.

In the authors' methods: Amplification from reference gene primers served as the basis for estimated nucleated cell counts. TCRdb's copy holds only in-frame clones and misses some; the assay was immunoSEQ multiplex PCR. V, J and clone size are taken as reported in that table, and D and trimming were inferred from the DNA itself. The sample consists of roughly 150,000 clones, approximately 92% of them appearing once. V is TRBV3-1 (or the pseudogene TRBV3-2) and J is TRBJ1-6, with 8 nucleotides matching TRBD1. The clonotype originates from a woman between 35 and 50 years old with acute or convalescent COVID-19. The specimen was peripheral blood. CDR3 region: CASSQGQDNSPLHF. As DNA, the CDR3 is TGTGCCAGCAGCCAGGGACAGGATAATTCACCCCTCCACTTT.